A selection of T cell receptor beta chains follows, all from one sample in a study of blood T cells in healthy people across ages. A single record per CDR3 protein comes from TCRdb applying MiXCR to the 5' RACE reads. The table lists about 1.8 million distinct CDR3 sequences, around half of them singletons. Sequencing used blood. The receptors come from a woman in her forties in good health. CDR3s include the opening cysteine and the closing phenylalanine or tryptophan. A D gene is named only where the DNA matches it firmly. Part of the rows lack a size; the others show once, few, many or a class for expanded clones.

abundance	v_gene	d_gene	j_gene	CDR3nt	CDR3aa
.	TRBV5-1	.	TRBJ1-1	TGCGCCAGCAGCCCTACTCTCAGCGGACAGATGAACACTGAAGCTTTCTTT	CASSPTLSGQMNTEAFF
.	TRBV6-1	.	TRBJ2-7	TGTGCCAGCAGTGAAGGTACAGGGATCCCCTACGAGCAGTACTTC	CASSEGTGIPYEQYF
.	TRBV6-5	TRBD1	TRBJ1-2	TGTGCCAGCAGTTACCGCCGGACAGGGCAGAGTAGCTACACCTTC	CASSYRRTGQSSYTF
.	TRBV20-1	.	TRBJ1-1	TGCAGTGCTAGAGATCATGGGGGGACGGCTTTCTTT	CSARDHGGTAFF
.	TRBV6-6	.	TRBJ2-7	TGTGCCAGCAGTTACTCGAGCGGCAACTTAGAGGAGCAGTACTTC	CASSYSSGNLEEQYF
.	TRBV9	TRBD1	TRBJ2-3	TGTGCCAGCAGCCCGGACAGGAGAACGAGTATTAGCACAGATACGCAGTATTTT	CASSPDRRTSISTDTQYF
.	TRBV4-3	TRBD2	TRBJ2-1	TGCGCCAGCAGCCAAGAGGCGGGGGGGGGATACAATGAGCAGTTCTTC	CASSQEAGGGYNEQFF
.	TRBV9	TRBD2	TRBJ2-4	TGTGCCAGCAGCCCCGGACTAGCGGGGGACAATGAGCAGTACTTC	CASSPGLAGDNEQYF
.	TRBV3-1	TRBD2	TRBJ2-5	TGTGCCAGCAGCCAAGAACTCAGCGGGGGGTCACAAGAGACCCAGTACTTC	CASSQELSGGSQETQYF
few	TRBV20-1	.	TRBJ2-5	TGCAGTGCCCAGGTGGATGAACAAGAGACCCAGTACTTC	CSAQVDEQETQYF
.	TRBV7-2	TRBD2	TRBJ2-3	TGTACCAGCAGCTTAGGACTCGGACTAGCATCAGATACGCAGTATTTT	CTSSLGLGLASDTQYF
few	TRBV7-9	.	TRBJ2-5	TGTGCCAGCAGCTTATGGTCAGAGACCCAGTACTTC	CASSLWSETQYF
.	TRBV6-2/TRBV6-3	TRBD1	TRBJ1-2	TGTGCCAGCAGATCCGGCGGGACAGCCAACTATGGCTACACCTTC	CASRSGGTANYGYTF
.	TRBV5-1	.	TRBJ2-3	TGCGCCAGCAGCTTGGCTCGACGGGCGGAAGGTGCAGATACGCAGTATTTT	CASSLARRAEGADTQYF
.	TRBV28	TRBD1	TRBJ2-1	TGTGCCAGCAGTTCGGGACAGTTTGGGCAGTTCTTC	CASSSGQFGQFF
few	TRBV12-3/TRBV12-4	TRBD2	TRBJ2-1	TGTGCTAGCAGTTTTGTATCGGGGGGGGCCTATGTTGAGCAGTTCTTC	CASSFVSGGAYVEQFF
.	TRBV5-5	TRBD1	TRBJ2-7	TGTGCCAGCCAACAGGGGGCTTACGAGCAGTACTTC	CASQQGAYEQYF
.	TRBV7-2	.	TRBJ2-7	TGTGCCAGCAGCTTAAAGGGTGGTGGGGGGAGCAAGAATGAGCAGTACTTC	CASSLKGGGGSKNEQYF
.	TRBV5-1	.	TRBJ2-2	TGCGCCAGTAGCTTGGCCCTGGATGGTGAGGGAAGCGCCGGGGAGCTGTTTTTT	CASSLALDGEGSAGELFF
.	TRBV7-2	TRBD2	TRBJ2-3	TGTGCCAGCAGGGGGACTAGCGTTGTATCAGATACGCAGTATTTT	CASRGTSVVSDTQYF
.	TRBV20-1	TRBD2	TRBJ2-7	TGCAGTGCTAGAGAACTAGCGGGCTTAGAGCAGTACTTC	CSARELAGLEQYF